This T cell receptor beta chain was found in a study of T cells in Graves' hyperthyroidism and ophthalmopathy. Researchers amplified the TCR beta CDR3 regions from RNA transcripts. Initially, a first-round RT-PCR of the TCR CDR3 employed the HTBI primer set. TCRdb re-called the multiplex PCR reads through MiXCR, storing one row per CDR3 protein. The sample shows some 600,000 distinct CDR3 sequences, around 14% of them seen only once. V was cut by 0 bases and J by 3 bases, with 8 bases left in between. This CDR3 has 14 amino acids. CDR1 SGDLS and CDR2 YYNGEE come from the germline V gene. This clonotype was seen many times.

The chain recombines TRBV9 with TRBJ2-3, with D unclear. The source material was blood. The source is a woman in her 30s with Graves' hyperthyroidism that later progressed to Graves' ophthalmopathy. The CDR3 reads CASSVDPRTDTQYF. CDR3 nucleotides: TGTGCCAGCAGCGTAGACCCGAGGACAGATACGCAGTATTTT.